This T cell receptor beta chain was observed in a study of OX40 agonist ivuxolimab in advanced cancers. Study information: Patients in dose escalation had liver, melanoma, kidney or head and neck cancers. Anti-PD-1, anti-PD-L1 or anti-CTLA-4 therapy given earlier was allowed, and around 40% had some. General study results and limits: The CD4+ and CD8+ T cells in the blood had expanded clonally by week 6 at 0.1 to 3.0 mg/kg.

Turning to this clone: Its antigen remains unknown.

Libraries were prepared by immunoSEQ multiplex PCR; TCRdb keeps only in-frame clonotypes and omits some of them. The data contain about 150,000 clones, more than 85% of them seen just once; the ten biggest clones take up approximately 0.93%. Germline CDR1 SGDLS, CDR2 YYNGEE. Trimming stripped 4 bases from V and 1 base from J, with 15 bases between. The CDR3 runs to 16 residues. Sequenced here: CD4+ or CD8+ T cells sorted from blood, sampled in a trial of the OX40 agonist ivuxolimab. The J gene is TRBJ2-1, the V gene TRBV9; the D gene is possibly TRBD1 (6 bases). The source of this sequence is an adult with an advanced solid tumor such as melanoma, head and neck, liver or kidney cancer. The CDR3 is CASSSVQGQSYNEQFF. The CDR3 DNA reads TGTGCCAGCAGCTCCGTCCAGGGGCAATCCTACAATGAGCAGTTCTTC.